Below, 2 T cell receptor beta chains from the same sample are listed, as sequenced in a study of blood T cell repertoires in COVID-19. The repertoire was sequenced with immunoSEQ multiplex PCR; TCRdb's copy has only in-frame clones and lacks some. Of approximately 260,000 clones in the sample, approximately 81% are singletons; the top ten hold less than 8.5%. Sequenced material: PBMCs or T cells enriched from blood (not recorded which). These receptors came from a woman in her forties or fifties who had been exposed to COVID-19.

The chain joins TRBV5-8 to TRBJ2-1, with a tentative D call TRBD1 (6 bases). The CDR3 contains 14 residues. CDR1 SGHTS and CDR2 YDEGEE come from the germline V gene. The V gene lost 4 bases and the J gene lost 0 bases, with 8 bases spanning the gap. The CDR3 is CASSVGASYNEQFF. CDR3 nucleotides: TGTGCCAGCAGCGTGGGGGCCTCCTACAATGAGCAGTTCTTC.

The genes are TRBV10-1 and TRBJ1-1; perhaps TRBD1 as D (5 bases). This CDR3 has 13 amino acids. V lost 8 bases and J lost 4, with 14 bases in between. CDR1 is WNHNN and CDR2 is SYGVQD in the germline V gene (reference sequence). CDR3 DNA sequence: TGCGCCAGCCGCCAGGGAGCGGGCACTGAAGCTTTCTTT. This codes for CASRQGAGTEAFF.